The entry that follows covers one TCR beta chain sequence. Its specificity is unknown. The sample originates from a study of cytomegalovirus exposure and HLA in healthy donors. Study context: As released early, the data held 75 million to 90 million unique TCRs from HLA-typed donors.

The study ran its PCR with 60 Vbeta and 13 Jbeta primers. Clones were read by immunoSEQ multiplex PCR, and TCRdb kept only the in-frame ones, dropping some. This listing includes about 130,000 clones. Study-wide results and caveats: A later analysis, which compared TCR beta chains of equal frequency, found the HLA-associated ones more clonally expanded. Researchers catalogued approximately 170 TCR beta chains as cytomegalovirus-associated. The CMV antigen specificity of a few CMV-associated chains was confirmed through in vitro analysis.

Between the trimmed V and J ends, which lost 4 bases and 5 bases, there was a span of 15 bases. This CDR3 has 13 amino acids. From germline, CDR1 is SQVTM and CDR2 ANQGSEA. The source of this sequence is a middle-aged woman in good health and CMV-seropositive. The sample comprised PBMCs. The V and J genes are TRBV29-1 and TRBJ2-7; D perhaps matches TRBD1 (6 bases). The CDR3 DNA reads TGCAGCGTTGTCGGCAGGGGAACAAACGAGCAGTACTTC. Amino acid sequence: CSVVGRGTNEQYF.